The 2 T cell receptor beta chains in this list originate from one sample, sequenced in a study of early T cells in non-severe SARS-CoV-2 infection. TCRdb fed the 5' RACE reads into MiXCR, producing one record per CDR3 protein. The sample contains about 30,000 distinct CDR3 sequences, around 6.6% of which appear only once. The sequenced sample consisted of whole blood. The receptors stem from an adult who was a healthcare worker with PCR-confirmed SARS-CoV-2 infection or an uninfected control (not recorded which).

This clonotype has at least ten counts. This chain connects TRBV2 to TRBJ2-7; the D is unclear. Germline V gene sequence: CDR1 SNHLY, CDR2 FYNNEI. Trimming took off 5 bases at V and 3 bases at J, with 11 bases between the two ends. The CDR3 covers 13 residues. The CDR3 DNA reads TGTGCCAGCAGTCCGGCAGACCTCTACGAGCAGTACTTC. It is translated as CASSPADLYEQYF.

This clonotype was observed many times. The chain uses TRBV12-3 or TRBV12-4 and TRBJ1-5, with a possible D match to TRBD1 (5 bases). The germline V and J ends were trimmed by 1 base and 7 bases, with 11 bases remaining between them. The CDR3 totals 14 residues. The CDR3 loop is CASSLGTYPQPQHF. As DNA, the CDR3 is TGTGCCAGCAGTTTAGGGACATACCCCCAGCCCCAGCATTTT.